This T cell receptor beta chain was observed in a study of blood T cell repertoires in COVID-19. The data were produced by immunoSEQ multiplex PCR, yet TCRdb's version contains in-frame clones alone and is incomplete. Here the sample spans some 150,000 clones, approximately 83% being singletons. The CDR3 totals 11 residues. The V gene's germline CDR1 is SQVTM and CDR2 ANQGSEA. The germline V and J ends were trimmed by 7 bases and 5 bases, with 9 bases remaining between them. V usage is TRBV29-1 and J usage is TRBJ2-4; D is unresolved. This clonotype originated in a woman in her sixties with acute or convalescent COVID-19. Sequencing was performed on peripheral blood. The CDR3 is CSAEEQNIQYF. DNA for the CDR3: TGCAGCGCCGAGGAACAAAACATTCAGTACTTC.